A single sample is the source of the 27 T cell receptor beta chains below, sequenced in a study of cytotoxic CD8 clonotypes in ibrutinib-treated CLL (dated by TCRdb to the early 2020s). The library was obtained by the immunoSEQ multiplex PCR assay. TCRdb holds this immuneACCESS table with in-frame rearrangements only. Some clones are missing; in checked studies, unresolved V genes explain under half, and the rest has no known cause. The sample table holds roughly 250,000 clones, of which under 75% were seen once. The ten biggest clones cover less than 20% of the sample. Per the publication, the time point label means: around 2 years on ibrutinib. The sample consisted of PBMCs, taken after 24 months of ibrutinib treatment. These receptors were obtained from a human donor with chronic lymphocytic leukemia.

The V and J genes are TRBV6-5 and TRBJ2-7; weak D call: TRBD2 (6 bases). CDR1 MNHEY and CDR2 SVGAGI come from the germline V gene. The CDR3 covers 14 residues. V shed 2 bases and J shed 3 bases, with 11 bases lying between them. CDR3 sequence reads: CASSYQRAYYEQYF. As DNA, the CDR3 is TGTGCCAGCAGTTACCAGCGGGCCTACTACGAGCAGTACTTC.

In its sample, this clone was seen a few times. The chain has TRBV28 and TRBJ2-5; 9 bases are shared with TRBD1. The CDR3 contains 16 residues. In germline, CDR1 is MDHEN, CDR2 SYDVKM. With V trimmed by 0 bases and J by 2 bases, 4 bases remained unmatched. DNA of the CDR3: TGTGCCAGCAGTTTATGGGCGGGACAGGGACAAGAGACCCAGTACTTC. Translating gives CASSLWAGQGQETQYF.

The genes are TRBV9 and TRBJ1-3, with D maybe TRBD1 (6 bases). CDR3 length equals 15 residues. Germline CDR1 and CDR2: SGDLS and YYNGEE. Trimming pared 4 bases from V and 0 bases from J, leaving 11 bases between. CDR3 amino acids: CASSPSGASGNTIYF. The CDR3 DNA follows: TGTGCCAGCAGCCCCTCGGGGGCCTCTGGAAACACCATATATTTT.

Regarding this clone: The sample contains more than one DNA sequence encoding this CDR3. V gene TRBV5-1 combines with J gene TRBJ2-7; D gene ambiguous. From germline, CDR1 is SGHRS and CDR2 YFSETQ. The CDR3 runs to 13 residues. The V end was cut by 4 bases, the J end by 0 bases, with 8 bases between. CDR3 sequence (DNA): TGCGCCAGCAGCCTGACCAGCTCCTACGAGCAGTACTTC. As protein: CASSLTSSYEQYF.

This clone occurred once. This rearrangement joins TRBV18 to TRBJ2-2, with 7 bases identical to TRBD1. The CDR3 length is 16 residues. V gave up 0 bases and J gave up 6 bases; unmatched junction bases: 7. Germline loops: CDR1 KGHSH, CDR2 LQKENI. CDR3 nucleotide sequence: TGTGCCAGCTCACCACCTGTGACAGGGTTTGCCGGGGAGCTGTTTTTT. The encoded protein is CASSPPVTGFAGELFF. Combining the CDR3 with reference TRBV18 and TRBJ2-2 gives the whole variable domain NAGVMQNPRHLVRRRGQEARLRCSPMKGHSHVYWYRQLPEEGLKFMVYLQKENIIDESGMPKERFSAEFPKEGPSILRIQQVVRGDSAAYFCASSPPVTGFAGELFFGEGSRLTVL.

This chain connects TRBV7-3 to TRBJ1-5, with unresolved D. This CDR3 is 12 amino acids long. Germline V gene data show CDR1 as SGHTA and CDR2 as FQGTGA. Deletions cut 11 bases from V and 7 bases from J, with 15 bases between. The CDR3 DNA is TGTGCCTCCGGGAGGGCCCCCCAGCCCCAGCATTTT. Protein sequence: CASGRAPQPQHF.

V and J are TRBV6-5 and TRBJ2-1; D perhaps matches TRBD1 (5 bases). CDR1 MNHEY and CDR2 SVGAGI come from the germline V gene. V was trimmed by 2 bases and J by 3 bases, leaving 14 bases between them. CDR3 length: 16 amino acids. CDR3 sequence (DNA): TGTGCCAGCAGTTACCAACCGTTGCAGGGCTACAATGAGCAGTTCTTC. It codes for CASSYQPLQGYNEQFF.

The chain is built from TRBV19 and TRBJ2-7; 9 bases line up with TRBD1. J gave up 2 bases and V 3 bases, and 2 bases lay outside the gene matches. The CDR3 consists of 14 residues. CDR1 and CDR2 (germline): LNHDA, SQIVND (reference sequence). Here the CDR3 DNA reads TGTGCCAGTAGTATGGGGACAGGGACCTACGAGCAGTACTTC. This encodes CASSMGTGTYEQYF.

The chain uses TRBV30 and TRBJ1-5; D remains unclear. There are 15 residues in the CDR3. V lost 3 bases, J lost 3 bases, and 15 bases lay in between. The germline CDR1 and CDR2 sequences are GTSNPN and SVGIG (reference sequence). The CDR3 coding sequence is TGTGCCTGGAGCTTTGGACCGACGCCCAATCAGCCCCAGCATTTT. It encodes CAWSFGPTPNQPQHF.

The chain carries TRBV19 and TRBJ1-1, with D unclear. Germline CDR1 and CDR2: LNHDA and SQIVND (reference sequence). The CDR3 totals 13 residues. V was trimmed by 6 bases and J by 1 base, leaving 9 bases between them. The CDR3 nucleotides are TGTGCCAGTAGGCCTCGGGCGAACACTGAAGCTTTCTTT. It codes for CASRPRANTEAFF.

The CDR3 here is CASSARDRVGETQYF. The CDR3 coding sequence is TGTGCCAGCAGCGCCCGAGACAGGGTGGGAGAGACCCAGTACTTC. The chain employs TRBV9 and TRBJ2-5, with TRBD1 matching over 7 bases. V lost 3 bases, J lost 4 bases, and 9 bases stayed unmatched. The CDR3 sequence is 15 residues long. Germline-derived CDR1 and CDR2 are SGDLS and YYNGEE.

The genes are TRBV11-2 and TRBJ2-3, with 8 bases lining up with TRBD1. The CDR3 contains 13 residues. Trimming at V came to 5 bases and at J to 9 bases, leaving 7 bases not matched to a gene. Germline CDR1 reads SGHAT; CDR2 reads FQNNGV. The CDR3 sequence is CASSPAPGGTQYF. The CDR3 nucleotides read TGTGCCAGCAGCCCCGCGCCAGGGGGCACGCAGTATTTT.

This clone occurred once. The chain links TRBV7-9 to TRBJ2-5, with D perhaps matching TRBD2 (6 bases). There are 13 residues in the CDR3. Germline lookup yields CDR1 SEHNR and CDR2 FQNEAQ (reference sequence). Trimming removed 4 bases at V and 5 bases at J, with 11 bases between. CDR3 loop: CASSSMEGETQYF. The DNA for the CDR3 is TGTGCCAGCAGCTCCATGGAGGGCGAGACCCAGTACTTC.

The chain links TRBV9 to TRBJ2-7; no reliable D call. Trimming removed 0 bases at V and 1 base at J, with 8 bases between. This CDR3 comprises 14 residues. Germline V gene data show CDR1 as SGDLS and CDR2 as YYNGEE. The CDR3 DNA is TGTGCCAGCAGCGTAGCAACAGAATCCTACGAGCAGTACTTC. Its protein product is CASSVATESYEQYF.

The gene calls are TRBV19 and TRBJ2-1; D is undetermined. V lost 2 bases and J 8 bases, leaving 4 bases between the germline ends. The CDR3 runs 11 residues. Germline V gene lookup returns CDR1 LNHDA and CDR2 SQIVND (reference sequence). CDR3 amino acids: CASSIMDEQFF. The CDR3 DNA sequence: TGTGCCAGTAGTATAATGGATGAGCAGTTCTTC.

Worth noting for this clone: In the same sample, other DNA sequences code for this CDR3. This chain connects TRBV27 to TRBJ1-5; the D is unclear. Trimming shortened V by 3 bases and J by 5 bases, and 5 bases separated the two germline ends. The CDR3 contains 12 residues. Germline-derived CDR1 and CDR2 are MNHEY and SMNVEV (reference sequence). The CDR3 sequence: CASSFPDQPQHF. DNA of the CDR3: TGTGCCAGCAGTTTTCCGGATCAGCCCCAGCATTTT.

The chain has TRBV4-1 and TRBJ2-7, with a tentative D call TRBD1 (5 bases). V was trimmed by 1 base and J by 3 bases, leaving 13 bases between them. Germline loops: CDR1 MGHRA, CDR2 YSYEKL. CDR3 length equals 15 residues. CDR3 in DNA: TGCGCCAGCAGCCAAGCACAGGCTGATTTCTACGAGCAGTACTTC. This translates into CASSQAQADFYEQYF.

The V gene is TRBV9, the J gene TRBJ2-2; D may match TRBD1 or TRBD2 (5 bases each). Trimming left V 5 bases short and J 4 bases short, with 15 bases between. Per germline, CDR1 SGDLS and CDR2 YYNGEE. This CDR3 has 15 residues. The CDR3 DNA follows: TGTGCCAGCAGGGTCGGGTCCGGGACCACCGGGGAGCTGTTTTTT. Its translation: CASRVGSGTTGELFF.

The rearrangement links TRBV11-1 to TRBJ2-5; D is unclear. Germline loops: CDR1 SGHAT, CDR2 FQDESV (reference sequence). V was trimmed by 3 bases and J by 5 bases, leaving 10 bases between them. CDR3 size: 13 residues. CDR3 sequence: CASSLSDVETQYF. The CDR3 DNA reads as TGTGCCAGCAGCTTGTCAGACGTTGAGACCCAGTACTTC.

The V call is TRBV19, the J call TRBJ2-5; TRBD2 is a possible D gene (6 bases). V lost 5 bases and J lost 9, with 19 bases in between. Germline V CDR1 and CDR2: LNHDA, SQIVND (reference sequence). The CDR3 is 14 residues long. The CDR3 region has the DNA TGTGCCAGTAGTCCGACCGGCGGCCCGGGGGCCCAGTACTTC. It specifies CASSPTGGPGAQYF.

This clone showed up just a few times. V and J are TRBV19 and TRBJ2-5, with TRBD2 matching 7 bases. V dropped 11 bases and J dropped 2; count of bases not matched to a gene: 2. This CDR3 region has 11 residues. The germline gives CDR1 LNHDA, CDR2 SQIVND (reference sequence). The CDR3 spells CAVGGQETQYF. CDR3 nucleotides: TGTGCCGTCGGGGGGCAAGAGACCCAGTACTTC.

Comments on this clone: Other DNA sequences in the same sample also yield this CDR3. This rearrangement joins TRBV18 to TRBJ2-1; D may correspond to TRBD1 or TRBD2 (5 bases each). The CDR3 has 14 residues. The germline CDR1 and CDR2 sequences are KGHSH and LQKENI. The ends were cut back, 3 bases at V and 7 bases at J, with 13 bases in the middle. The CDR3 here is CASSPGTGDNEQFF. CDR3 sequence (DNA): TGTGCCAGCTCACCCGGGACCGGGGATAATGAGCAGTTCTTC.

This clone was found a few times. The chain is built from TRBV28 and TRBJ2-7, with a possible D match to TRBD2 (6 bases). This CDR3 comprises 12 residues. V lost 11 bases, J lost 5 bases, and 16 bases lay in between. The germline CDR1 and CDR2 sequences are MDHEN and SYDVKM. CDR3 sequence reads: CAGQGGADEQYF. The CDR3, as DNA: TGTGCCGGCCAGGGAGGCGCAGACGAGCAGTACTTC. Combining the CDR3 with reference TRBV28 and TRBJ2-7 gives the whole variable domain DVKVTQSSRYLVKRTGEKVFLECVQDMDHENMFWYRQDPGLGLRLIYFSYDVKMKEKGDIPEGYSVSREKKERFSLILESASTNQTSMYLCAGQGGADEQYFGPGTRLTVT.

CDR3 bases: TGTGCCAGCAGCGGAGGCAAGTCCTACGAGCAGTACTTC. Protein sequence: CASSGGKSYEQYF. This chain uses TRBV7-8 with TRBJ2-7; TRBD2 is a possible D gene (5 bases). The CDR3 contains 13 residues. The V gene lost 5 bases and the J gene lost 1 base, with 9 bases spanning the gap. Germline loops: CDR1 SGHVS, CDR2 FQNEAQ.

The DNA for the CDR3 is TGTGCCTGGAGTGTAACAGGAACCTACGAGCAGTACTTC. Amino acid sequence: CAWSVTGTYEQYF. The chain carries TRBV30 and TRBJ2-7; the D gene is possibly TRBD1 (5 bases). CDR1 is GTSNPN and CDR2 is SVGIG in the germline V gene (reference sequence). This CDR3 region has 13 residues. V lost 0 bases, J lost 2 bases, and 8 bases lay in between.

This clone was detected once. The chain combines TRBV10-3 with TRBJ2-7; a possible D gene is TRBD2 (7 bases). Germline V gene data show CDR1 as ENHRY and CDR2 as SYGVKD. The CDR3 consists of 14 residues. V dropped 3 bases and J dropped 5 bases, with 14 bases sitting between them. The DNA for the CDR3 is TGTGCCATCAGTGATGGCGGGGGCAGGGACGAGCAGTACTTC. Translated, it gives CAISDGGGRDEQYF.

The V and J genes are TRBV7-3 and TRBJ2-1; D possibly corresponds to TRBD2 (5 bases). Deletions cut 4 bases from V and 4 bases from J, with 14 bases between. This CDR3 comprises 15 residues. CDR1 and CDR2 (germline): SGHTA, FQGTGA. The DNA for the CDR3 is TGTGCCAGCAGCTGGGGTCCAGCGGAGTACAATGAGCAGTTCTTC. Amino acid sequence: CASSWGPAEYNEQFF. Based on the CDR3 plus reference TRBV7-3 and TRBJ2-1, the full variable domain is GAGVSQTPSNKVTEKGKYVELRCDPISGHTALYWYRQSLGQGPEFLIYFQGTGAADDSGLPNDRFFAVRPEGSVSTLKIQRTERGDSAVYLCASSWGPAEYNEQFFGPGTRLTVL.